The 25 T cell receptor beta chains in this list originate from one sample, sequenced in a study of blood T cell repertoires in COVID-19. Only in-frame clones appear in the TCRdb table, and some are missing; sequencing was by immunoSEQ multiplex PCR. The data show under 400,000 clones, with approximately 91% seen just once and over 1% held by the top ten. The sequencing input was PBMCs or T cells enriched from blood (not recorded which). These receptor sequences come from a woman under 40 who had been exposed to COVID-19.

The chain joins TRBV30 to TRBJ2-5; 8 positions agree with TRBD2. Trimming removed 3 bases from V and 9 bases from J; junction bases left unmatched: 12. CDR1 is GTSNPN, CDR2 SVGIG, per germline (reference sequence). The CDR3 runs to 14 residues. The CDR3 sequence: CAWRTGTRTGAQYF. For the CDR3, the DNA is TGTGCCTGGAGGACCGGGACTAGAACCGGGGCCCAGTACTTC.

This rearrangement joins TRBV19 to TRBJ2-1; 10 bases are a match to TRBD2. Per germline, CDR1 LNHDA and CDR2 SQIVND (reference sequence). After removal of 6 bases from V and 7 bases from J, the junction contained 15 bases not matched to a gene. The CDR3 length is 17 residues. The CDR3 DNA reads TGTGCCAGTAGCCTGGCAGGAGCGGGAGGGCTCGGGAATGAGCAGTTCTTC. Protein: CASSLAGAGGLGNEQFF.

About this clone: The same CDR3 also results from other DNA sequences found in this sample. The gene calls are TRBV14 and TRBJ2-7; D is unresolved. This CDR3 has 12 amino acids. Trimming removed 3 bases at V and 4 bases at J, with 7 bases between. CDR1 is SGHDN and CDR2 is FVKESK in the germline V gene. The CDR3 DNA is TGTGCCAGCAGCCAGGTTAGATACGAGCAGTACTTC. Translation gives CASSQVRYEQYF.

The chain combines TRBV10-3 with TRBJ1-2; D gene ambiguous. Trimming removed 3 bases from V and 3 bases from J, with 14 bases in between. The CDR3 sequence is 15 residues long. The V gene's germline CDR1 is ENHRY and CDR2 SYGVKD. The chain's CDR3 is CAISDPTGSDYGYTF. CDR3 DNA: TGTGCCATCAGTGACCCTACCGGGTCCGACTATGGCTACACCTTC.

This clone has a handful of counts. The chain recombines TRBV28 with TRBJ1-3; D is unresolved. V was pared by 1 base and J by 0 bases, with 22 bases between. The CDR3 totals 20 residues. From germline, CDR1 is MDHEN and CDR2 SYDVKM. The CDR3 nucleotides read TGTGCCAGCAGTTTATCAAGTTATTCGTGGGCAGACAACTCTGGAAACACCATATATTTT. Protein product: CASSLSSYSWADNSGNTIYF. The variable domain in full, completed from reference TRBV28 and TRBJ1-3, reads DVKVTQSSRYLVKRTGEKVFLECVQDMDHENMFWYRQDPGLGLRLIYFSYDVKMKEKGDIPEGYSVSREKKERFSLILESASTNQTSMYLCASSLSSYSWADNSGNTIYFGEGSWLTVV.

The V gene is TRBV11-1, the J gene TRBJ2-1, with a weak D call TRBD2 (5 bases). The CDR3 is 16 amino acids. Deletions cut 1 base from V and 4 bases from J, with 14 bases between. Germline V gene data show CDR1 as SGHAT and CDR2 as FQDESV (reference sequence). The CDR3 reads CASSLVLVTGYNEQFF. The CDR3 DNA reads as TGTGCCAGCAGCTTAGTACTAGTCACGGGGTACAATGAGCAGTTCTTC.

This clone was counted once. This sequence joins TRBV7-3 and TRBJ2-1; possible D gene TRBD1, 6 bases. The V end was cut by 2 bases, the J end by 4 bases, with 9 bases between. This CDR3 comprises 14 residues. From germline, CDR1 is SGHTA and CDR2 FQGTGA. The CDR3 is CASSLAGQYNEQFF. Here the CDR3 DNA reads TGTGCCAGCAGCTTAGCCGGACAGTACAATGAGCAGTTCTTC.

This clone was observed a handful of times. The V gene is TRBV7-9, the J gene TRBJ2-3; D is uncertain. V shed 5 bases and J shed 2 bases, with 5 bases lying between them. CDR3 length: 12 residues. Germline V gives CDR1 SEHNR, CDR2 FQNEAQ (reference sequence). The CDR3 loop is CASSDTTDTQYF. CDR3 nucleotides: TGTGCCAGCAGCGACACCACAGATACGCAGTATTTT. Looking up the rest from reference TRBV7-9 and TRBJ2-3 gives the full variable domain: DTGVSQNPRHKITKRGQNVTFRCDPISEHNRLYWYRQTLGQGPEFLTYFQNEAQLEKSRLLSDRFSAERPKGSFSTLEIQRTEQGDSAMYLCASSDTTDTQYFGPGTRLTVL.

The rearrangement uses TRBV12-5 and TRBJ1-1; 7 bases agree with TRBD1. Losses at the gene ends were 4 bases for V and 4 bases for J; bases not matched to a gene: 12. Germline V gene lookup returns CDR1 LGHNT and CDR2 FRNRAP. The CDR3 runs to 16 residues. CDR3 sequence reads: CASGWVTDRDSTEAFF. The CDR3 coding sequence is TGTGCTAGTGGTTGGGTGACCGACAGGGACAGCACTGAAGCTTTCTTT.

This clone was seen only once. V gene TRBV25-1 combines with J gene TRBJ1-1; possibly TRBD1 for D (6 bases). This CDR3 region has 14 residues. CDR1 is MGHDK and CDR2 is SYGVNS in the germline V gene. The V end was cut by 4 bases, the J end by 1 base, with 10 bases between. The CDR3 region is CASSGQAKNTEAFF. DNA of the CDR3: TGTGCCAGCAGTGGACAGGCGAAGAACACTGAAGCTTTCTTT.

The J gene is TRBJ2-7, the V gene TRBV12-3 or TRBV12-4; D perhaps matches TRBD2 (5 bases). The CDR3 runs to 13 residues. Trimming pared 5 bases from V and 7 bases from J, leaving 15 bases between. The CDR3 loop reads CASSANGMLEQYF. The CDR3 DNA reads TGTGCCAGCAGTGCCAACGGGATGCTTGAGCAGTACTTC.

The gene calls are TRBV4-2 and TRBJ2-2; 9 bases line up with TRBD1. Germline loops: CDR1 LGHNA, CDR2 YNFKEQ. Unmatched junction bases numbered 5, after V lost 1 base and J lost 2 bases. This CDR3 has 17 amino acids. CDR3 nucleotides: TGTGCCAGCAGCCAAGCCAACAGGGGGCCAAACACCGGGGAGCTGTTTTTT. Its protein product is CASSQANRGPNTGELFF.

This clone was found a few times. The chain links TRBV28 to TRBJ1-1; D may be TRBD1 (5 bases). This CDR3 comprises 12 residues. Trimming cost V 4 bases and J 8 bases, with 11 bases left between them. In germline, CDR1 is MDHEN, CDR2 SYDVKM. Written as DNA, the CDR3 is TGTGCCAGCAGTTGGGGCCGGACAGAAGCTTTCTTT. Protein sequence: CASSWGRTEAFF.

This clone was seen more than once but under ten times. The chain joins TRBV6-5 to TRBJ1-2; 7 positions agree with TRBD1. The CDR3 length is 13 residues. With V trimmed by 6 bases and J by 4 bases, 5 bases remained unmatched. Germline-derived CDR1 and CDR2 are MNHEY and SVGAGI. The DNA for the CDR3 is TGTGCCAGCAGCCGGGGACAGCCCTATGGCTACACCTTC. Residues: CASSRGQPYGYTF.

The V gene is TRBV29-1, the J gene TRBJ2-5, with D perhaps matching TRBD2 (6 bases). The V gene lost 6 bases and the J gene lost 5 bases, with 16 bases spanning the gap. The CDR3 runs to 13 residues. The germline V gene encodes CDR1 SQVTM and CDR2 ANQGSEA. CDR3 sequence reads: CSVEIAEGETQYF. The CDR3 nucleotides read TGCAGCGTGGAAATAGCGGAGGGTGAGACCCAGTACTTC.

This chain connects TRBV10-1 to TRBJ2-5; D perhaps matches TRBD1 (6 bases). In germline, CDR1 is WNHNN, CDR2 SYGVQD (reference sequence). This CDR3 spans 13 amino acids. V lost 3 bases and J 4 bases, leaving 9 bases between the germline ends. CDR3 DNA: TGCGCCAGCAGTGATGGCAGGGGAGAGACCCAGTACTTC. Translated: CASSDGRGETQYF.

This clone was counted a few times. CDR3 residues: CASSPGLASSYEQYF. CDR3 DNA sequence: TGTGCCAGCAGTCCGGGACTAGCGAGTTCCTACGAGCAGTACTTC. The chain employs TRBV27 and TRBJ2-7; 10 bases match TRBD2. The germline V gene encodes CDR1 MNHEY and CDR2 SMNVEV (reference sequence). V trimming: 5 bases; J trimming: 1 base; junction bases outside the gene matches: 5. The CDR3 has 15 residues.

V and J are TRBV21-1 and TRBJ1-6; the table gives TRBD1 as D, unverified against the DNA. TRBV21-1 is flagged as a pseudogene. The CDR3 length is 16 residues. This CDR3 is CASSRGDRGFNSPLHF. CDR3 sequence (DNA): TGTGCCAGCAGCAGGGGGGACAGGGGGTTTAATTCACCCCTCCACTTT.

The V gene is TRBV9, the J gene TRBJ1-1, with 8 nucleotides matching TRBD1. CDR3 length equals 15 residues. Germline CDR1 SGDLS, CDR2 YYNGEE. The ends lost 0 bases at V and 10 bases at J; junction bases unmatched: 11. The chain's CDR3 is CASSVDNSGGNRAFF. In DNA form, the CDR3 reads TGTGCCAGCAGCGTAGATAACTCAGGGGGCAATAGAGCTTTCTTT.

CDR3 nucleotides: TGCGCCAGCAGTGAGTCCCATAGCGGGTCCTACGAGCAGTACTTC. This gives the protein CASSESHSGSYEQYF. The chain has TRBV10-2 and TRBJ2-7, with 7 bases identical to TRBD2. Unmatched junction bases numbered 3, after V lost 0 bases and J lost 1 base. The CDR3 covers 15 residues. Germline CDR1 reads WSHSY; CDR2 reads SAAADI.

CDR3 region: CASSTGTSDTYEQYF. CDR3 in DNA: TGTGCCAGCAGTACCGGGACTAGCGATACCTACGAGCAGTACTTC. The rearrangement uses TRBV2 and TRBJ2-7; 10 nucleotides line up with TRBD2. With V trimmed by 5 bases and J by 2 bases, 6 bases remained unmatched. The CDR3 length is 15 residues. Germline CDR1 reads SNHLY; CDR2 reads FYNNEI. Filled out from reference TRBV2 and TRBJ2-7, the complete variable domain reads EPEVTQTPSHQVTQMGQEVILRCVPISNHLYFYWYRQILGQKVEFLVSFYNNEISEKSEIFDDQFSVERPDGSNFTLKIRSTKLEDSAMYFCASSTGTSDTYEQYFGPGTRLTVT.

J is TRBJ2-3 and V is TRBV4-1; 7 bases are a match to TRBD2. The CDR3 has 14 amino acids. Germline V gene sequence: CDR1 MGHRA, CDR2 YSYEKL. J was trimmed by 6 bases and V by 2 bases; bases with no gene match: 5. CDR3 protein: CASSQPRLADTQYF. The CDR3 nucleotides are TGCGCCAGCAGCCAACCCCGACTAGCTGATACGCAGTATTTT.

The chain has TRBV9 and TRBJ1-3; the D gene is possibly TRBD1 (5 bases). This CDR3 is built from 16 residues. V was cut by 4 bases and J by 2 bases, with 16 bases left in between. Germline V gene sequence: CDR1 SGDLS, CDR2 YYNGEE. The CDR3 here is CASSPLGGATGNTIYF. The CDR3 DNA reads TGTGCCAGCAGCCCGTTGGGCGGGGCTACTGGAAACACCATATATTTT.

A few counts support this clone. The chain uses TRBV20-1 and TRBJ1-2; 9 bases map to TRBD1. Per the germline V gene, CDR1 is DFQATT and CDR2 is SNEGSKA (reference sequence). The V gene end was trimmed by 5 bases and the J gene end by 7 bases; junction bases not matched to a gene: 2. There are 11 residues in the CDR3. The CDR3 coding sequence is TGCAGTGCTGACAGGGGGGGTGGCTACACCTTC. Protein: CSADRGGGYTF.

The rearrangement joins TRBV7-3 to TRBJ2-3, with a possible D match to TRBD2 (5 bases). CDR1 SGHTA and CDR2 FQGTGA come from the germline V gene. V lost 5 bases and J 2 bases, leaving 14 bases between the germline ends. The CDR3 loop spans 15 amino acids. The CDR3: CASSLGGSFTDTQYF. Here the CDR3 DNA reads TGTGCCAGCAGCCTTGGAGGCAGTTTCACAGATACGCAGTATTTT.